The sequence of this T cell receptor (beta chain) was determined in a study of cytomegalovirus exposure and HLA in healthy donors. PCR employed 60 Vbeta and 13 Jbeta primers. Here immunoSEQ multiplex PCR was the method, and the copy in TCRdb shows in-frame clones only, minus some. The sample gives about 140,000 clones, roughly 82% of which show up once; about 3.4% is in the top ten. This CDR3 contains 16 residues. Germline CDR1 and CDR2: MGHRA and YSYEKL. The V gene lost 1 base and the J gene lost 6 bases, with 17 bases spanning the gap. The specimen was PBMCs. The receptor was isolated from a man between 18 and 29 years old in good health and CMV-seropositive. J is TRBJ2-3 and V is TRBV4-1, with D possibly matching TRBD1 (6 bases). CDR3 sequence: CASSQVAGVESDTQYF. The CDR3 bases are TGCGCCAGCAGCCAAGTAGCAGGGGTAGAGTCGGATACGCAGTATTTT.